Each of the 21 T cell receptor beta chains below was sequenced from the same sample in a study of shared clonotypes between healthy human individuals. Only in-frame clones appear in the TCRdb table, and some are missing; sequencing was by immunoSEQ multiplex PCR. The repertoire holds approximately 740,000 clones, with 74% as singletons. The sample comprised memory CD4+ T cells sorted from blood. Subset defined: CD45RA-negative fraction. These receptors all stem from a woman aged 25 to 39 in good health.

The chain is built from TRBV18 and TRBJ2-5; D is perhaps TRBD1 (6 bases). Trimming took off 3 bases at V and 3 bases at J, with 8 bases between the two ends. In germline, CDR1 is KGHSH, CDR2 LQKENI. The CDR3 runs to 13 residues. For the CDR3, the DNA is TGTGCCAGCTCACCGGGGACAAAAGAGACCCAGTACTTC. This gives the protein CASSPGTKETQYF.

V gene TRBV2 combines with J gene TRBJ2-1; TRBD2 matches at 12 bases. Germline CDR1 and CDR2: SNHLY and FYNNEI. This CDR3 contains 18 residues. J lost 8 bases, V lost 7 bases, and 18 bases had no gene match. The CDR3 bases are TGTGCCAGCAAGAGGTCGGTGCTAGCGGGAGGGCCTAACCATGAGCAGTTCTTC. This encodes CASKRSVLAGGPNHEQFF.

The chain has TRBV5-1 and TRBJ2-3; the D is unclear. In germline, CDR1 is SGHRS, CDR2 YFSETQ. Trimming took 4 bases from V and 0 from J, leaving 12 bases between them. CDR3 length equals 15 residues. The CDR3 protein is CASSVEWASTDTQYF. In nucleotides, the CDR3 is TGCGCCAGCAGCGTGGAGTGGGCCAGCACAGATACGCAGTATTTT.

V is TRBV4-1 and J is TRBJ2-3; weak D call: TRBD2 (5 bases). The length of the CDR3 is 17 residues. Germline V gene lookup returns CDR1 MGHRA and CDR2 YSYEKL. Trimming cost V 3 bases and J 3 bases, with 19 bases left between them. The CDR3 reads CASSQENRGHSTDTQYF. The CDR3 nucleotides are TGCGCCAGCAGCCAGGAGAATCGGGGTCATTCTACAGATACGCAGTATTTT.

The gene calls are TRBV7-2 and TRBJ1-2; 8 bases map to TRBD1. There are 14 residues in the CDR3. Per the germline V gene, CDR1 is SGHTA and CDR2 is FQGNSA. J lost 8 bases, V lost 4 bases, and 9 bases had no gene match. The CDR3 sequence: CASSWDRRAGGYTF. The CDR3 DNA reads TGTGCCAGCAGCTGGGACAGGCGAGCGGGGGGCTACACCTTC.

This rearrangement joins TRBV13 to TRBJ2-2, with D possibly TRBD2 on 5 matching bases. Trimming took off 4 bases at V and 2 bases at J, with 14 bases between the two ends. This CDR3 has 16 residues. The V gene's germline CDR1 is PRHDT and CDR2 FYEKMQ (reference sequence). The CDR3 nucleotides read TGTGCCAGCAGCTCCGGGGTATGGCCCAACACCGGGGAGCTGTTTTTT. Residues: CASSSGVWPNTGELFF. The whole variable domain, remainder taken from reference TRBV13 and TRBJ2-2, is AAGVIQSPRHLIKEKRETATLKCYPIPRHDTVYWYQQGPGQDPQFLISFYEKMQSDKGSIPDRFSAQQFSDYHSELNMSSLELGDSALYFCASSSGVWPNTGELFFGEGSRLTVL.

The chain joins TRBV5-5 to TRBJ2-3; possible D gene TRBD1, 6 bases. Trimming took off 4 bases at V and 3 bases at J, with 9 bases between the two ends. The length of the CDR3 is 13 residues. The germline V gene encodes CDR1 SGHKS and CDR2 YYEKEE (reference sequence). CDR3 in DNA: TGTGCCAGCAGCCCGGGACATACAGATACGCAGTATTTT. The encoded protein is CASSPGHTDTQYF.

The DNA of the CDR3 is TGCGCCAGCAGCCAAACCGGGACTAGCGGAGCCTACGAGCAGTACTTC. Protein: CASSQTGTSGAYEQYF. The rearrangement joins TRBV4-1 to TRBJ2-7; 11 positions match TRBD2. This CDR3 region has 16 residues. Germline CDR1 is MGHRA and CDR2 is YSYEKL. The J segment lost 2 bases and the V segment lost 2 bases, leaving 5 bases of the junction unmatched.

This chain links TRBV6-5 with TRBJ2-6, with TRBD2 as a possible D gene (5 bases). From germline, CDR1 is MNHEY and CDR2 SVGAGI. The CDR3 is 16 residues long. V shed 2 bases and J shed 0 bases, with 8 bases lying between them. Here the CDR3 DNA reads TGTGCCAGCAGTTACCGAGAGGGCTCTGGGGCCAACGTCCTGACTTTC. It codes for CASSYREGSGANVLTF.

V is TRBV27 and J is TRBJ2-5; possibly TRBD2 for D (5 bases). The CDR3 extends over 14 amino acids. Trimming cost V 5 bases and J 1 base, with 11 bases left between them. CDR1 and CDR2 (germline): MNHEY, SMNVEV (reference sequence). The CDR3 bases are TGTGCCAGCAGTCCTAGCCCGGCCCAAGAGACCCAGTACTTC. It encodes CASSPSPAQETQYF.

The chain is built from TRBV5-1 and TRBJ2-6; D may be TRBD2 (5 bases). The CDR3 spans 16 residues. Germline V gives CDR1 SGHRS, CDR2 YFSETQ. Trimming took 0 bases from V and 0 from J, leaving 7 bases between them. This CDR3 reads CASSLDGVSGANVLTF. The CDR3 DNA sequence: TGCGCCAGCAGCTTGGACGGGGTCTCTGGGGCCAACGTCCTGACTTTC.

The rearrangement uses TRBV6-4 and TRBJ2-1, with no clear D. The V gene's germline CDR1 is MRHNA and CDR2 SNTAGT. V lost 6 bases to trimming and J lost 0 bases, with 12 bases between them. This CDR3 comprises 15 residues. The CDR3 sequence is CASSLDASSYNEQFF. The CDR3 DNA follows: TGTGCCAGCAGCCTGGATGCGAGCTCCTACAATGAGCAGTTCTTC.

CDR3 sequence: CASSLSYTPNEQFF. Here the CDR3 DNA reads TGTGCCAGCAGTTTATCGTACACCCCCAATGAGCAGTTCTTC. The chain combines TRBV27 with TRBJ2-1; D not resolved. The ends were cut back, 0 bases at V and 6 bases at J, with 9 bases in the middle. This CDR3 has 14 residues. The germline V gene has CDR1 MNHEY and CDR2 SMNVEV (reference sequence).

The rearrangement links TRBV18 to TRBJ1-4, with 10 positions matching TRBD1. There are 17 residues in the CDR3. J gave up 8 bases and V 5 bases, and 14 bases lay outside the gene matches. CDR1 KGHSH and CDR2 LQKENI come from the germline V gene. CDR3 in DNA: TGTGCCAGCTCATCCGGGACAGGGGTTGGCGGAGGAGAAAAACTGTTTTTT. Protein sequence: CASSSGTGVGGGEKLFF.

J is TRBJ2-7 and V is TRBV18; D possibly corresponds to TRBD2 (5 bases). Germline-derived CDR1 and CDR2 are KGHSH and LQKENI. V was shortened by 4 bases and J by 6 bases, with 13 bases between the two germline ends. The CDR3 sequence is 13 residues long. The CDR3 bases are TGTGCCAGCTCACAGATTAGAGAGGGCGAGCAGTACTTC. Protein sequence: CASSQIREGEQYF. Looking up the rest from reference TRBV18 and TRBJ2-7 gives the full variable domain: NAGVMQNPRHLVRRRGQEARLRCSPMKGHSHVYWYRQLPEEGLKFMVYLQKENIIDESGMPKERFSAEFPKEGPSILRIQQVVRGDSAAYFCASSQIREGEQYFGPGTRLTVT.

The CDR3 nucleotides read TGCAGCGCCTCCGGGACAGACTTAGAGACCCAGTACTTC. As protein: CSASGTDLETQYF. V and J are TRBV29-1 and TRBJ2-5; 7 bases are shared with TRBD1. Germline values: CDR1 SQVTM, CDR2 ANQGSEA. After removal of 7 bases from V and 4 bases from J, the junction contained 9 bases not matched to a gene. The CDR3 is made up of 13 amino acids.

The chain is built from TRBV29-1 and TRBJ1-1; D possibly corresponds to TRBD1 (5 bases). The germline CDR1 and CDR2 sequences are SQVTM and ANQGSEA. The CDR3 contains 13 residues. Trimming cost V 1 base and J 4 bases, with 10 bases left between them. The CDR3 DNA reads TGCAGCGTTGAAGGGGGCGGGGGCACTGAAGCTTTCTTT. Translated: CSVEGGGGTEAFF.

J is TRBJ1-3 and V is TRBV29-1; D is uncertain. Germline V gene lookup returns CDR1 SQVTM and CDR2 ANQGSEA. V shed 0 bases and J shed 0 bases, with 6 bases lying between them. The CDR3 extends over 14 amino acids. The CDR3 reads CSVEDPISGNTIYF. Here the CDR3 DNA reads TGCAGCGTTGAAGATCCCATCTCTGGAAACACCATATATTTT.

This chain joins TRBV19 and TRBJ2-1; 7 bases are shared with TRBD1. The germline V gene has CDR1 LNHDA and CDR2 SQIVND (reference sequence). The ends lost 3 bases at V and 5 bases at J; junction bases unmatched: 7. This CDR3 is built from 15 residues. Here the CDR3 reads CASSMGRGYDNEQFF. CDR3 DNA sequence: TGTGCCAGTAGTATGGGCAGGGGGTACGACAATGAGCAGTTCTTC.

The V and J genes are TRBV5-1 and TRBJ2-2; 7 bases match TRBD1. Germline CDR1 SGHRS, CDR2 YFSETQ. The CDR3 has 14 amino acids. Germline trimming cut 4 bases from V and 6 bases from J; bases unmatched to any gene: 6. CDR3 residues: CASSHGQAPGELFF. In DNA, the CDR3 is TGCGCCAGCAGCCACGGACAGGCCCCCGGGGAGCTGTTTTTT.

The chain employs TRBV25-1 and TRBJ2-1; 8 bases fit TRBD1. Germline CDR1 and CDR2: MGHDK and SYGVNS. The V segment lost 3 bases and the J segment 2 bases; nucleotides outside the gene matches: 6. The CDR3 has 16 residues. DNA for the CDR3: TGTGCCAGCAGTGAGCCCCAGGGGGCCCCCTACAATGAGCAGTTCTTC. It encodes CASSEPQGAPYNEQFF.